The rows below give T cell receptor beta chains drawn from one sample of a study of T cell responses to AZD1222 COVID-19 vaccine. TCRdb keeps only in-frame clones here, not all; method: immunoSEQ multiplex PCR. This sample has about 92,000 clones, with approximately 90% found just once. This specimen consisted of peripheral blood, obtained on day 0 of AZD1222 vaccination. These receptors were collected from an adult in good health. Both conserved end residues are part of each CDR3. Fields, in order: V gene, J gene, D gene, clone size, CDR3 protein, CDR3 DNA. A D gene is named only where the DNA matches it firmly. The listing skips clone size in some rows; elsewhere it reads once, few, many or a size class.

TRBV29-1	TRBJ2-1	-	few	CSVEAGPSNEQFF	TGCAGCGTTGAGGCAGGGCCAAGCAATGAGCAGTTCTTC
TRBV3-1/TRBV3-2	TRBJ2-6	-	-	CASSQGTVRSSGANVLTF	TGTGCCAGCAGCCAAGGGACAGTCAGAAGCTCTGGGGCCAACGTCCTGACTTTC
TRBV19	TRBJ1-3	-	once	CASRNQPSGNTIYF	TGTGCCAGTAGGAACCAACCTTCTGGAAACACCATATATTTT
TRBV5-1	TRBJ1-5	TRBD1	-	CASSLQGSQPQHF	TGCGCCAGCAGCTTACAGGGGAGTCAGCCCCAGCATTTT
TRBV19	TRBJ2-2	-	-	CASKQQGVGTGELFF	TGTGCCAGTAAACAACAGGGCGTGGGCACCGGGGAGCTGTTTTTT
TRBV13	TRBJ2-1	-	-	CASSLRLNYNEQFF	TGTGCCAGCAGCCTACGACTCAACTACAATGAGCAGTTCTTC
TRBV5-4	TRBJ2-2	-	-	CASSLGTEVELFF	TGTGCCAGCAGCTTGGGTACAGAGGTAGAGCTGTTTTTT
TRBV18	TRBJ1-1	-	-	CASSPGWQENTEAFF	TGTGCCAGCTCACCAGGGTGGCAGGAGAACACTGAAGCTTTCTTT
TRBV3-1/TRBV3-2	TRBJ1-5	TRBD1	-	CASSGQASNQPQHF	TGTGCCAGCAGCGGACAGGCCAGCAATCAGCCCCAGCATTTT
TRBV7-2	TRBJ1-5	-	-	CASSFGVRQPQHF	TGTGCCAGCAGCTTCGGGGTGAGGCAGCCCCAGCATTTT
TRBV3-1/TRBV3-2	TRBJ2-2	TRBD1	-	CASSFYRDRAVGELFF	TGTGCCAGCAGTTTTTACCGGGACAGGGCGGTTGGGGAGCTGTTTTTT
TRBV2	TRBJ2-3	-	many	CASSADYTDTQYF	TGTGCCAGCAGTGCCGACTACACAGATACGCAGTATTTT
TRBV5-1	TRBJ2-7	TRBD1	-	CASMVASTGNEQYF	TGCGCCAGCATGGTGGCCTCGACAGGGAACGAGCAGTACTTC
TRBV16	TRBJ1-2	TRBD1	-	CASSHGQGELMGYGYTF	TGTGCCAGCAGCCATGGACAGGGCGAATTAATGGGCTATGGCTACACCTTC
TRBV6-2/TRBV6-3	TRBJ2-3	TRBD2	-	CASSSGGSTDTQYF	TGTGCCAGCAGCTCGGGGGGGAGCACAGATACGCAGTATTTT
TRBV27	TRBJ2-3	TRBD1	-	CASSLYRGSTDTQYF	TGTGCCAGCAGTTTGTACAGGGGTAGCACAGATACGCAGTATTTT
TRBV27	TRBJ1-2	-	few	CASSFVGTYGYTF	TGTGCCAGCAGTTTTGTTGGGACCTATGGCTACACCTTC
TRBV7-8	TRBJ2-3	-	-	CASSLGTAQDTQYF	TGTGCCAGCAGCTTAGGGACAGCCCAAGATACGCAGTATTTT
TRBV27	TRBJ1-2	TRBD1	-	CASASSGTVYGYTF	TGTGCCAGCGCCTCGTCCGGGACAGTCTATGGCTACACCTTC
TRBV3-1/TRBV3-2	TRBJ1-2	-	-	CASSQDLGQIYGYTF	TGTGCCAGCAGCCAAGATCTAGGACAGATCTATGGCTACACCTTC
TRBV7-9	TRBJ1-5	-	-	CASSLEDQPQHF	TGTGCCAGCAGCTTAGAAGACCAGCCCCAGCATTTT
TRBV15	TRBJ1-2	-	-	CATSRVRGAGGYTF	TGTGCCACCAGCAGAGTGAGAGGGGCTGGTGGCTACACCTTC
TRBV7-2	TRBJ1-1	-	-	CASSSSSGAGEAFF	TGTGCCAGCAGTTCCTCTTCGGGGGCGGGTGAAGCTTTCTTT
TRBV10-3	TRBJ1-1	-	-	CAIRNQVNTEAFF	TGTGCCATCAGGAACCAGGTGAACACTGAAGCTTTCTTT
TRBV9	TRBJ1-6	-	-	CASSQGLSPLHF	TGTGCCAGCAGCCAAGGGCTCTCACCCCTCCACTTT
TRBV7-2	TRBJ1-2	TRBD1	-	CASSQGQNYGYTF	TGTGCCAGCAGCCAGGGACAGAACTATGGCTACACCTTC
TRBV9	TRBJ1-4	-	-	CASSVGGRNEKLFF	TGTGCCAGCAGCGTAGGCGGCAGGAATGAAAAACTGTTTTTT
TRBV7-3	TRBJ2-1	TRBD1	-	CASSSDRGLYNEQFF	TGTGCCAGCAGCTCGGACAGGGGACTGTACAATGAGCAGTTCTTC
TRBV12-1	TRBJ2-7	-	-	CASSPTAGTETYEQYF	TGTGCCAGCAGTCCTACTGCCGGGACAGAAACCTACGAGCAGTACTTC
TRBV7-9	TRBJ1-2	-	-	CASSQGYGYTF	TGTGCCAGCAGCCAGGGGTATGGCTACACCTTC
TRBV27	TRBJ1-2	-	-	CASSLRGSPGYTF	TGTGCCAGCAGTTTAAGAGGGTCGCCCGGCTACACCTTC
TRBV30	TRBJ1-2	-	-	CAWSEFRGAGYTF	TGTGCCTGGAGTGAGTTTAGAGGGGCAGGCTACACCTTC
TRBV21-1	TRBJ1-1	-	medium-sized	CASSKALPGSTEAFF	TGTGCCAGCAGCAAAGCGCTACCGGGGAGCACTGAAGCTTTCTTT
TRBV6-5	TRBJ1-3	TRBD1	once	CASRGQGASGNTIYF	TGTGCCAGCAGGGGACAGGGGGCATCGGGAAACACCATATATTTT
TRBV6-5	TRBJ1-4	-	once	CASRSQGVNEKLFF	TGTGCCAGCAGGTCACAGGGAGTAAATGAAAAACTGTTTTTT
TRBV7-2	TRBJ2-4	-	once	CASSLRTGLTKNIQYF	TGTGCCAGCAGCTTACGAACAGGGTTGACCAAAAACATTCAGTACTTC
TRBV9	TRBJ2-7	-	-	CASSVGTITYEQYF	TGTGCCAGCAGCGTCGGGACAATTACCTACGAGCAGTACTTC
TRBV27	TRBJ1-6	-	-	CASSTGSHSPLHF	TGTGCCAGCAGTACAGGGTCCCATTCACCCCTCCACTTT
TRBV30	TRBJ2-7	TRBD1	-	CAWSVGGSSYEQYF	TGTGCCTGGAGTGTAGGGGGCAGCTCCTACGAGCAGTACTTC
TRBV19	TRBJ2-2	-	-	CASSMGSQGTGELFF	TGTGCCAGTAGTATGGGTAGTCAAGGGACCGGGGAGCTGTTTTTT
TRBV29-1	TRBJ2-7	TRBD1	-	CSVEEIGTGTYEQYF	TGCAGCGTTGAAGAAATCGGGACAGGCACATACGAGCAGTACTTC
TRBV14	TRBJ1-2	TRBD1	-	CASGPTGVPYGYTF	TGTGCCAGCGGCCCGACAGGGGTTCCCTATGGCTACACCTTC
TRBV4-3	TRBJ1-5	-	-	CASSHLQNQPQHF	TGCGCCAGCAGCCACCTACAGAATCAGCCCCAGCATTTT
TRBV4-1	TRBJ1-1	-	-	CASSQGKQGRTEAFF	TGCGCCAGCAGCCAGGGCAAACAGGGTAGGACTGAAGCTTTCTTT
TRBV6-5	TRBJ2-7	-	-	CASSYSGQSPYEQYF	TGTGCCAGCAGTTACAGCGGTCAAAGCCCCTACGAGCAGTACTTC
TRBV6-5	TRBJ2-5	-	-	CASGREVVETQYF	TGTGCCAGCGGCAGGGAAGTAGTAGAGACCCAGTACTTC
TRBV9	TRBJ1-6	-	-	CASSGGSSSYNSPLHF	TGTGCCAGCAGCGGTGGGTCGAGCTCCTATAATTCACCCCTCCACTTT
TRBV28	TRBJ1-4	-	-	CASRQALYEKLFF	TGTGCCAGCAGACAGGCCCTTTATGAAAAACTGTTTTTT
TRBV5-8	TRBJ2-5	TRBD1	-	CASSNTGVQETQYF	TGTGCCAGCAGCAACACAGGGGTCCAAGAGACCCAGTACTTC